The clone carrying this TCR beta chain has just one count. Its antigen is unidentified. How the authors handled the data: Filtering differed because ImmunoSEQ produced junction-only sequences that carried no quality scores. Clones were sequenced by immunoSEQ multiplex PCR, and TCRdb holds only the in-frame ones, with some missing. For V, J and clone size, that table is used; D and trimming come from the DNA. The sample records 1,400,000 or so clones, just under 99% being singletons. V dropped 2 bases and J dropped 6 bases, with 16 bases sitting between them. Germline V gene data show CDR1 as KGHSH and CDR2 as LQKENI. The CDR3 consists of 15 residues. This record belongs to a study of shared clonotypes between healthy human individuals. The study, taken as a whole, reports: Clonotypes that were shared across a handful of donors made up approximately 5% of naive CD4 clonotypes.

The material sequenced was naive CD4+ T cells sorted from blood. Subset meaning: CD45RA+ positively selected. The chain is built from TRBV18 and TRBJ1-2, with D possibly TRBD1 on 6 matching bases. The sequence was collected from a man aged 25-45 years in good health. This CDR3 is CASSPFVDGQHGYTF. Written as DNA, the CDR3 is TGTGCCAGCTCACCATTTGTCGATGGACAGCATGGCTACACCTTC.